This T cell receptor (beta chain) was sequenced during a study of beta chain features in type 1 diabetes. TCRB transcripts that were expressed got sequenced, as all of the isolated RNA had been reverse transcribed. Using immunoSEQ multiplex PCR, the repertoire was profiled, and TCRdb retains in-frame clones only, with some absent. The table shows about 53,000 clones, with 55% to 70% occurring only once. Regarding the study as a whole: Researchers report that Type 1 diabetes patients had moderately but significantly shorter TCRB CDR3s across all four CD4+ subsets. Whether TCRB rearrangement is influenced by HLA type went unresolved here. Relative to healthy donors, patients appeared to have naive, central memory and Treg TCRB repertoires that were more similar.

About this clone: The antigen remains undetermined.

The CDR3 extends over 15 amino acids. CDR1 and CDR2 (germline): MNHNS, SASEGT. Trimming pared 2 bases from V and 1 base from J, leaving 11 bases between. This clonotype was sampled from a woman between 25 and 40 years old with type 1 diabetes. The rearrangement links TRBV6-1 to TRBJ1-1; a possible D gene is TRBD1 (5 bases). Specimen: stem cell memory CD4+ T cells from blood. In nucleotides, the CDR3 is TGTGCCAGCAGTGAAAGAGGACATCCGAACACTGAAGCTTTCTTT. Protein sequence: CASSERGHPNTEAFF.